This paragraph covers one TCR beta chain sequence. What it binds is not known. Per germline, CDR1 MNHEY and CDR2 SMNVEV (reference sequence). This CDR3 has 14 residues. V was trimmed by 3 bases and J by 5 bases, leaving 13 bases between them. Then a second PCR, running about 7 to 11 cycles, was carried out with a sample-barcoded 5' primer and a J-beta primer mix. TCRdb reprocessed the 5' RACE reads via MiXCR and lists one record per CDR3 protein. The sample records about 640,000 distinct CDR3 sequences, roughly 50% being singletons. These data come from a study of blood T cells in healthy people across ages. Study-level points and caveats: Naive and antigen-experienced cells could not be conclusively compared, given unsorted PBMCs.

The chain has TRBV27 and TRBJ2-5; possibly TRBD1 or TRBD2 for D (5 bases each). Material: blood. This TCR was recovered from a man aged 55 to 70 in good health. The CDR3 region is CASSFLGTDETQYF. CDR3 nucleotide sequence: TGTGCCAGCAGTTTCCTCGGGACGGATGAGACCCAGTACTTC.